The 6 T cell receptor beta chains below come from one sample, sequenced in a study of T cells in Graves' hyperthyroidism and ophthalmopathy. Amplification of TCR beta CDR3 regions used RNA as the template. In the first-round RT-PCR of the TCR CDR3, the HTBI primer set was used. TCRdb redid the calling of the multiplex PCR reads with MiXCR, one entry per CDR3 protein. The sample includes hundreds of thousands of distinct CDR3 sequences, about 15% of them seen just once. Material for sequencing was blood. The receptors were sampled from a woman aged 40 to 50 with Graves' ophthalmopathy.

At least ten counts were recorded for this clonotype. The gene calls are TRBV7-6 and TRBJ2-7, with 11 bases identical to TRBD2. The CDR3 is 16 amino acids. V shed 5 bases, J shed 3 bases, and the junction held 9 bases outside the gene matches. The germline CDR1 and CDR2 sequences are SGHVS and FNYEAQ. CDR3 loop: CASSPGALAGVYEQYF. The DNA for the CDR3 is TGTGCCAGCAGCCCGGGGGCACTAGCGGGAGTCTACGAGCAGTACTTC.

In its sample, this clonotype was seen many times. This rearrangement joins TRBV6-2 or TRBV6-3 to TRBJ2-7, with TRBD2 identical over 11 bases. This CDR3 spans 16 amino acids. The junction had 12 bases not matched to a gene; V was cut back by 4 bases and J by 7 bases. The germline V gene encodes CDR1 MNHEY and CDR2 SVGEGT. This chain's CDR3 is CASSSLGLAAIWEQYF. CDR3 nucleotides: TGTGCCAGCAGTTCCCTGGGACTAGCGGCGATTTGGGAGCAGTACTTC.

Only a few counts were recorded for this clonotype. The CDR3 here is CASSLAGGASGIWETQYF. Written as DNA, the CDR3 is TGCGCCAGCAGCTTGGCCGGTGGGGCTAGCGGGATTTGGGAGACCCAGTACTTC. The V gene is TRBV5-1, the J gene TRBJ2-5; 9 bases fit TRBD2. J lost 5 bases, V lost 0 bases, and 14 bases had no gene match. The CDR3 spans 18 residues. Germline V CDR1 and CDR2: SGHRS, YFSETQ. Using reference TRBV5-1 and TRBJ2-5 for the parts outside the CDR3, the full variable domain is KAGVTQTPRYLIKTRGQQVTLSCSPISGHRSVSWYQQTPGQGLQFLFEYFSETQRNKGNFPGRFSGRQFSNSRSEMNVSTLELGDSALYLCASSLAGGASGIWETQYFGPGTRLLVL.

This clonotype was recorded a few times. For the CDR3, the DNA is TGTGCCAGCAGCCGTAACCTAGGGGCATCTGGAAACACCATATATTTT. Translated, it gives CASSRNLGASGNTIYF. The chain uses TRBV3-1 and TRBJ1-3, with D possibly TRBD1 on 5 matching bases. Per the germline V gene, CDR1 is LGHDT and CDR2 is YNNKEL (reference sequence). Trimming removed 4 bases at V and 1 base at J, with 14 bases between. The CDR3 has 16 amino acids.

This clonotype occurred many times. The CDR3, as DNA: TGTGCCAGCAGGCCCTCCGGACCGGGGGGACAGGAAGCTTTCTTT. It is translated as CASRPSGPGGQEAFF. This chain connects TRBV6-2 or TRBV6-3 to TRBJ1-1, with TRBD1 identical over 7 bases. The germline gives CDR1 MNHEY, CDR2 SVGEGT. CDR3 length: 15 residues. J lost 8 bases, V lost 6 bases, and 15 bases had no gene match.

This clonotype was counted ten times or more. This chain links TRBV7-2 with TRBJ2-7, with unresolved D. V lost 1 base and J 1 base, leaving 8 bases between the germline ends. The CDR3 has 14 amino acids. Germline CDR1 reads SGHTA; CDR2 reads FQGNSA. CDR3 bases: TGTGCCAGCAGCTTAGGAAGCCCGTCCTACGAGCAGTACTTC. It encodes CASSLGSPSYEQYF.